This T cell receptor beta chain appears in the sequencing data of a study of patients and donors after allogeneic stem cell transplantation. TCRdb analysed the RT-PCR reads with MiXCR anew, one entry per CDR3 protein. The sample records over 200,000 distinct CDR3 sequences, roughly two fifths being singletons. This clonotype was observed once. Germline V gene sequence: CDR1 MNHNS, CDR2 SASEGT. V was cut by 4 bases and J by 2 bases, with 12 bases left in between. The CDR3 is 14 amino acids. What was sequenced was blood, either unsorted or a sorted T cell fraction (not recorded which). The genes are TRBV6-1 and TRBJ2-7; tentative D call: TRBD2 (5 bases). This receptor was taken from a human donor who was either an allogeneic HSCT recipient or a stem cell or donor lymphocyte infusion donor (not recorded which). It is not recorded whose cells these are; they may come from a transplant donor. The CDR3 region is CASSAKRIPYEQYF. In DNA, the CDR3 is TGTGCCAGCAGTGCAAAGCGGATACCCTACGAGCAGTACTTC.